This passage covers 10 T cell receptor beta chains from one sample sequenced in a study of cytomegalovirus exposure and HLA in healthy donors. The primer mix had 60 Vbeta and 13 Jbeta primers. Profiled with immunoSEQ multiplex PCR; TCRdb holds only in-frame clones, not every one. The sample shows fewer than 120,000 clones, roughly 80% of them seen only once. Sequences were obtained from PBMCs. These receptors all stem from a woman in her 30s in good health and CMV-seronegative.

This clone is a singleton in its sample. The rearrangement joins TRBV9 to TRBJ1-1; no firm D call. The V end lost 3 bases, the J end lost 7 bases, and 13 bases lay between the germline ends. The CDR3 consists of 13 residues. Germline V lookup: CDR1 SGDLS, CDR2 YYNGEE. The CDR3 spells CASSARPGDEAFF. The CDR3 region has the DNA TGTGCCAGCAGCGCCCGACCGGGTGATGAAGCTTTCTTT.

This sequence joins TRBV6-1 and TRBJ2-2, with 10 nucleotides matching TRBD2. V dropped 4 bases and J dropped 4; count of bases not matched to a gene: 3. CDR1 and CDR2 (germline): MNHNS, SASEGT. CDR3 length equals 15 residues. The CDR3 region has the DNA TGTGCCAGCAGTGGAAGCGGGGGGGTCACCGGGGAGCTGTTTTTT. Protein: CASSGSGGVTGELFF.

This sequence joins TRBV19 and TRBJ2-7; 7 bases line up with TRBD1. The CDR3 covers 14 residues. V trimming: 8 bases; J trimming: 4 bases; junction bases outside the gene matches: 11. Germline V CDR1 and CDR2: LNHDA, SQIVND (reference sequence). CDR3 sequence reads: CASQFSGGAYEQYF. DNA of the CDR3: TGTGCCAGTCAATTTTCAGGGGGTGCGTACGAGCAGTACTTC.

This chain uses TRBV4-1 with TRBJ2-7, with D possibly matching TRBD2 (5 bases). V was clipped by 1 base and J by 6 bases, with 16 bases between them. Germline V lookup: CDR1 MGHRA, CDR2 YSYEKL. This CDR3 is 15 amino acids long. CDR3 sequence: CASSQVSVGGFEQYF. CDR3 in DNA: TGCGCCAGCAGCCAAGTTAGCGTCGGTGGGTTCGAGCAGTACTTC.

The rearrangement uses TRBV7-2 and TRBJ2-7, with D possibly being TRBD1 (5 bases). The CDR3 is 14 amino acids. The germline gives CDR1 SGHTA, CDR2 FQGNSA. Trimming took 2 bases from V and 1 from J, leaving 9 bases between them. The CDR3 coding sequence is TGTGCCAGCAGCTTAACCACAGGTTCCTACGAGCAGTACTTC. Encoded protein: CASSLTTGSYEQYF.

Written as DNA, the CDR3 is TGTGCCAGCAGCCTAGAGGGCGGGAGCTACGAGCAGTACTTC. Protein sequence: CASSLEGGSYEQYF. The chain is built from TRBV7-9 and TRBJ2-7, with 7 bases that match TRBD2. Germline CDR1 reads SEHNR; CDR2 reads FQNEAQ (reference sequence). The junction had 7 bases not matched to a gene; V was cut back by 5 bases and J by 3 bases. This CDR3 has 14 amino acids. Based on the CDR3 plus reference TRBV7-9 and TRBJ2-7, the full variable domain is DTGVSQNPRHKITKRGQNVTFRCDPISEHNRLYWYRQTLGQGPEFLTYFQNEAQLEKSRLLSDRFSAERPKGSFSTLEIQRTEQGDSAMYLCASSLEGGSYEQYFGPGTRLTVT.

This clone was observed a handful of times. This chain links TRBV28 with TRBJ1-2; a possible D gene is TRBD1 (5 bases). CDR1 is MDHEN and CDR2 is SYDVKM in the germline V gene. The V end lost 1 base, the J end lost 4 bases, and 16 bases lay between the germline ends. The CDR3 loop spans 16 amino acids. The CDR3 DNA reads as TGTGCCAGCAGTTTATACCGCAGGGAACTACCCTATGGCTACACCTTC. Its translation is CASSLYRRELPYGYTF.

V usage is TRBV28 and J usage is TRBJ2-7, with a weak D call TRBD1 (6 bases). This CDR3 is built from 13 residues. The V gene lost 6 bases and the J gene lost 3 bases, with 12 bases spanning the gap. Germline loops: CDR1 MDHEN, CDR2 SYDVKM. The CDR3 protein is CASRNGGSYEQYF. DNA for the CDR3: TGTGCCAGCAGGAATGGGGGCAGCTACGAGCAGTACTTC.

The chain has TRBV7-2 and TRBJ2-7; the D gene is possibly TRBD1 (6 bases). This CDR3 contains 14 residues. V dropped 3 bases and J dropped 6 bases, with 15 bases sitting between them. The germline gives CDR1 SGHTA, CDR2 FQGNSA. CDR3 amino acids: CASSLVGASGEQYF. CDR3 in DNA: TGTGCCAGCAGCTTGGTGGGGGCCTCTGGCGAGCAGTACTTC.

V usage is TRBV29-1 and J usage is TRBJ2-5; weak D call: TRBD1 (6 bases). This CDR3 is 13 amino acids long. The germline V gene encodes CDR1 SQVTM and CDR2 ANQGSEA. Between the trimmed V and J ends, which lost 7 bases and 2 bases, there was a span of 14 bases. CDR3 region: CSGRRGFQETQYF. For the CDR3, the DNA is TGCAGCGGACGCAGGGGTTTTCAAGAGACCCAGTACTTC.